The 26 T cell receptor beta chains in this list originate from one sample, sequenced in a study of blood T cell repertoires in COVID-19. Here immunoSEQ multiplex PCR was the method, and the copy in TCRdb shows in-frame clones only, minus some. This sample carries about 150,000 clones, roughly 82% of them seen once, and the ten largest clones take over 8%. Sequenced input: peripheral blood. These receptors all stem from a woman aged 50 to 60 with acute or convalescent COVID-19.

The rearrangement links TRBV4-1 to TRBJ1-4, with 8 bases lining up with TRBD1. This CDR3 is built from 16 residues. V gave up 1 base and J gave up 4 bases; unmatched junction bases: 5. Per germline, CDR1 MGHRA and CDR2 YSYEKL. In DNA form, the CDR3 reads TGCGCCAGCAGCCAAGTTCAGGGGGCAAATAATGAAAAACTGTTTTTT. It codes for CASSQVQGANNEKLFF.

J is TRBJ1-5 and V is TRBV19; D perhaps matches TRBD1 (6 bases). CDR1 and CDR2 from the germline V gene are LNHDA and SQIVND (reference sequence). The CDR3 has 15 residues. Between the trimmed V and J ends, which lost 6 bases and 7 bases, there was a span of 19 bases. CDR3 in DNA: TGTGCCAGTAGAGGCGTCGTGGGGGCGATACAGCCCCAGCATTTT. It yields the protein CASRGVVGAIQPQHF.

V is TRBV28 and J is TRBJ2-5; tentative D call: TRBD1 (5 bases). Germline CDR1 is MDHEN and CDR2 is SYDVKM. V was pared by 3 bases and J by 7 bases, with 15 bases between. This CDR3 is 14 amino acids long. The CDR3 nucleotides are TGTGCCAGCAGTTTTTTAGCAGGGTCAGGGACCCAGTACTTC. Amino acid sequence: CASSFLAGSGTQYF.

The chain employs TRBV18 and TRBJ2-7, with D tentatively TRBD1 (6 bases). Trimming took 2 bases from V and 0 from J, leaving 11 bases between them. The CDR3 is 15 residues long. CDR1 is KGHSH and CDR2 is LQKENI in the germline V gene. The CDR3 DNA reads as TGTGCCAGCTCACCAAGTGGGACACCCTCCTACGAGCAGTACTTC. Protein sequence: CASSPSGTPSYEQYF. The whole variable domain, remainder taken from reference TRBV18 and TRBJ2-7, is NAGVMQNPRHLVRRRGQEARLRCSPMKGHSHVYWYRQLPEEGLKFMVYLQKENIIDESGMPKERFSAEFPKEGPSILRIQQVVRGDSAAYFCASSPSGTPSYEQYFGPGTRLTVT.

The chain recombines TRBV15 with TRBJ2-1; D might be TRBD1 (5 bases). CDR1 is LNHNV and CDR2 is YYDKDF in the germline V gene (reference sequence). Trimming shortened V by 1 base and J by 1 base, and 11 bases separated the two germline ends. The CDR3 covers 16 residues. CDR3 region: CATSRGPSGSYNEQFF. The CDR3 DNA reads TGTGCCACCAGCAGAGGACCCTCAGGGTCCTACAATGAGCAGTTCTTC.

The chain employs TRBV18 and TRBJ2-1; 8 nucleotides align to TRBD2. Germline V gene lookup returns CDR1 KGHSH and CDR2 LQKENI. The CDR3 contains 15 residues. With 3 bases clipped from V and 9 bases from J, the junction kept 10 bases outside the gene matches. The CDR3: CASSPQPAGEAEQFF. In DNA, the CDR3 is TGTGCCAGCTCACCCCAACCAGCGGGAGAGGCTGAGCAGTTCTTC.

The CDR3, as DNA: TGTGCCAGCAGTGAGGGACAGGGCGGGTGGACTGAAGCTTTCTTT. Translating gives CASSEGQGGWTEAFF. The V gene is TRBV2, the J gene TRBJ1-1, with TRBD1 identical over 9 bases. Germline V gene sequence: CDR1 SNHLY, CDR2 FYNNEI. The junction had 7 bases not matched to a gene; V was cut back by 3 bases and J by 5 bases. The CDR3 covers 15 residues.

The chain employs TRBV19 and TRBJ2-5; D is possibly TRBD1 (5 bases). The germline CDR1 and CDR2 sequences are LNHDA and SQIVND (reference sequence). Trimming pared 6 bases from V and 5 bases from J, leaving 19 bases between. CDR3 length: 15 residues. CDR3 coding DNA: TGTGCCAGTAGGGGCGACCTAGGGGCTACGGAGACCCAGTACTTC. Translating it yields CASRGDLGATETQYF.

The gene calls are TRBV6-5 and TRBJ1-1; D call uncertain. Germline V gives CDR1 MNHEY, CDR2 SVGAGI. Between the trimmed V and J ends, which lost 7 bases and 1 base, there was a span of 13 bases. The CDR3 loop spans 14 amino acids. This CDR3 reads CASKYSAWNTEAFF. The CDR3 DNA is TGTGCCAGCAAGTACAGTGCTTGGAACACTGAAGCTTTCTTT.

The chain uses TRBV27 and TRBJ2-2, with 7 nucleotides matching TRBD2. From germline, CDR1 is MNHEY and CDR2 SMNVEV (reference sequence). This CDR3 has 14 amino acids. The ends lost 0 bases at V and 6 bases at J; junction bases unmatched: 1. The CDR3, as DNA: TGTGCCAGCAGTTTATCTAGCGGGCCCGGGGAGCTGTTTTTT. Protein: CASSLSSGPGELFF.

A note on this clone: The same CDR3 can be traced to other DNA sequences in this sample. The chain is built from TRBV28 and TRBJ2-5; D might be TRBD2 (5 bases). Trimming pared 1 base from V and 4 bases from J, leaving 7 bases between. The CDR3 length is 13 residues. Germline-derived CDR1 and CDR2 are MDHEN and SYDVKM. CDR3 nucleotide sequence: TGTGCCAGCAGTTTATCGGGATCAGAGACCCAGTACTTC. This codes for CASSLSGSETQYF.

The chain is built from TRBV14 and TRBJ1-2; D unresolved. The CDR3 is 13 residues long. Per germline, CDR1 SGHDN and CDR2 FVKESK. V was cut by 3 bases and J by 2 bases, with 7 bases left in between. DNA of the CDR3: TGTGCCAGCAGCCAGTCCCCAAACTATGGCTACACCTTC. It specifies CASSQSPNYGYTF.

V gene TRBV18 combines with J gene TRBJ2-2, with D uncertain. V was shortened by 6 bases and J by 0 bases, with 14 bases between the two germline ends. Germline CDR1 and CDR2: KGHSH and LQKENI. The CDR3 covers 16 residues. This chain's CDR3 is CASSLVTGSNTGELFF. The CDR3 DNA reads TGTGCCAGCTCCCTGGTTACTGGTTCGAACACCGGGGAGCTGTTTTTT.

The chain joins TRBV5-1 to TRBJ2-7; 9 nucleotides match TRBD2. CDR3 length: 14 amino acids. Losses at the gene ends were 5 bases for V and 3 bases for J; bases not matched to a gene: 6. Per the germline V gene, CDR1 is SGHRS and CDR2 is YFSETQ. The CDR3 loop reads CASSLNSGGYEQYF. The CDR3 DNA reads TGCGCCAGCAGTCTGAATAGCGGGGGCTACGAGCAGTACTTC. The variable domain in full, with the rest retrieved from reference TRBV5-1 and TRBJ2-7, is KAGVTQTPRYLIKTRGQQVTLSCSPISGHRSVSWYQQTPGQGLQFLFEYFSETQRNKGNFPGRFSGRQFSNSRSEMNVSTLELGDSALYLCASSLNSGGYEQYFGPGTRLTVT.

The V call is TRBV5-6, the J call TRBJ1-6, with D possibly matching TRBD1 (6 bases). Trimming left V 4 bases short and J 8 bases short, with 13 bases between. This CDR3 region has 14 residues. From germline, CDR1 is SGHDT and CDR2 YYEEEE. DNA for the CDR3: TGTGCCAGCAGCCGAGGGACACTTGATTCACCCCTCCACTTT. Translating gives CASSRGTLDSPLHF.

J is TRBJ2-3 and V is TRBV7-2; 9 nucleotides line up with TRBD2. Looked up from germline, CDR1 is SGHTA and CDR2 is FQGNSA. CDR3 length: 15 residues. V was clipped by 1 base and J by 6 bases; unmatched bases: 5. The CDR3 is CASSLEAGGPDTQYF. Written as DNA, the CDR3 is TGTGCCAGCAGCTTAGAGGCGGGGGGGCCGGATACGCAGTATTTT.

V usage is TRBV11-1 and J usage is TRBJ1-4, with 7 nucleotides matching TRBD1. V was pared by 5 bases and J by 0 bases, with 3 bases of the junction left unmatched. CDR3 length: 15 residues. Germline V lookup: CDR1 SGHAT, CDR2 FQDESV (reference sequence). The CDR3 spells CASSNTGATNEKLFF. The CDR3 region has the DNA TGTGCCAGCAGCAACACAGGGGCAACTAATGAAAAACTGTTTTTT.

This sequence joins TRBV28 and TRBJ2-3; 11 positions agree with TRBD1. Germline CDR1 reads MDHEN; CDR2 reads SYDVKM. Losses at the gene ends were 3 bases for V and 4 bases for J; bases not matched to a gene: 9. This CDR3 has 17 amino acids. The CDR3 region has the DNA TGTGCCAGCAGTTTTATAGGGACAGGGGGAGTGGCAGATACGCAGTATTTT. Its translation is CASSFIGTGGVADTQYF.

This chain uses TRBV7-2 with TRBJ2-7; the match to TRBD1 covers 7 bases. With 5 bases clipped from V and 5 bases from J, the junction kept 6 bases outside the gene matches. Germline CDR1 SGHTA, CDR2 FQGNSA. This CDR3 has 13 amino acids. The CDR3 spells CASSHRGPHEQYF. In DNA form, the CDR3 reads TGTGCCAGCAGCCACAGGGGTCCGCACGAGCAGTACTTC.

The chain has TRBV7-9 and TRBJ2-7; possible D gene TRBD2, 5 bases. CDR3 length: 12 amino acids. V shed 2 bases and J shed 6 bases, with 8 bases lying between them. Germline V CDR1 and CDR2: SEHNR, FQNEAQ (reference sequence). CDR3 nucleotides: TGTGCCAGCAGCTTACGGGGAAGCGAGCAGTACTTC. As protein: CASSLRGSEQYF.

The rearrangement links TRBV4-3 to TRBJ2-1; 9 positions agree with TRBD2. Germline V CDR1 and CDR2: LGHNA, YSLEER. V gave up 0 bases and J gave up 4 bases; unmatched junction bases: 13. The CDR3 has 19 amino acids. This CDR3 is CASSQEVGLAGFGYNEQFF. The CDR3 nucleotides read TGCGCCAGCAGCCAAGAAGTCGGCCTAGCGGGATTTGGGTACAATGAGCAGTTCTTC.

In regard to this clone: A read error may be the cause here, since a much bigger clone is one base away. Distinct nucleotide sequences in the sample also encode this CDR3. The J gene is TRBJ2-7, the V gene TRBV5-1, with TRBD1 matching 8 bases. The ends lost 3 bases at V and 0 bases at J; junction bases unmatched: 2. CDR1 is SGHRS, CDR2 YFSETQ, per germline. This CDR3 has 14 residues. The CDR3 protein is CASSSGTGSYEQYF. The CDR3 bases are TGCGCCAGCAGCTCCGGGACAGGCTCCTACGAGCAGTACTTC.

J is TRBJ1-1 and V is TRBV6-2 or TRBV6-3; the match to TRBD1 covers 9 bases. The CDR3 runs to 16 residues. J lost 0 bases, V lost 2 bases, and 4 bases had no gene match. Germline V gives CDR1 MNHEY, CDR2 SVGEGT. CDR3 in amino acids: CASSYRQGELNTEAFF. CDR3 in DNA: TGTGCCAGCAGTTACCGACAGGGGGAACTGAACACTGAAGCTTTCTTT.

The V call is TRBV4-3, the J call TRBJ1-1, with a tentative D call TRBD1 (6 bases). The V end lost 1 base, the J end lost 1 base, and 13 bases lay between the germline ends. The CDR3 contains 16 residues. Per the germline V gene, CDR1 is LGHNA and CDR2 is YSLEER. As DNA, the CDR3 is TGCGCCAGCAGCCAAGGTTTCAGGGGTGGGAACACTGAAGCTTTCTTT. This sequence encodes CASSQGFRGGNTEAFF.

The rearrangement links TRBV2 to TRBJ2-5; 11 bases fit TRBD2. Per the germline V gene, CDR1 is SNHLY and CDR2 is FYNNEI. The CDR3 contains 15 residues. The J segment lost 2 bases and the V segment lost 5 bases, leaving 4 bases of the junction unmatched. DNA of the CDR3: TGTGCCAGCAGTTCCAGACTAGCGGGGCAAGAGACCCAGTACTTC. Its translation is CASSSRLAGQETQYF.

This sequence joins TRBV2 and TRBJ2-1; tentative D call: TRBD1 (6 bases). V was pared by 6 bases and J by 6 bases, with 12 bases between. Looked up from germline, CDR1 is SNHLY and CDR2 is FYNNEI. The CDR3 sequence is 13 residues long. CDR3 in DNA: TGTGCCAGCAGGCAGGGGCCCCTCAATGAGCAGTTCTTC. The encoded protein is CASRQGPLNEQFF.